These T cell receptor beta chains were read from a single sample in a study of control samples from healthy donors and cancer patients. The protocol was immunoSEQ multiplex PCR, while the TCRdb copy is restricted to in-frame clones and leaves out a portion. Altogether approximately 140,000 clones are present, approximately 90% being singletons, with the ten largest covering roughly 8.7%. The sample consisted of blood. The receptors derive from a young woman in good health. Both conserved end residues are part of each CDR3. The order of the fields is V gene, clone size, D gene, J gene, CDR3 protein, CDR3 DNA. The D gene is left open where the match is weak. Clone sizes are given selectively: once, few, many, or a class where the clone is expanded.

TRBV2	-	TRBD2	TRBJ2-3	CASRRLAGVTDTQYF	TGTGCCAGCAGAAGACTAGCGGGAGTTACGGATACGCAGTATTTT
TRBV2	-	TRBD2	TRBJ2-1	CASRRVGRVNNEQFF	TGTGCCAGCCGAAGGGTGGGGAGGGTTAACAATGAGCAGTTCTTC
TRBV18	-	-	TRBJ1-2	CASSPRQAQLYGYTF	TGTGCCAGCTCACCTCGACAGGCCCAGCTCTATGGCTACACCTTC
TRBV2	-	TRBD2	TRBJ2-5	CASSERTSWQTQYF	TGTGCCAGCAGTGAAAGGACTAGTTGGCAGACCCAGTACTTC
TRBV7-9	-	TRBD2	TRBJ2-7	CASITSGEYEQYF	TGTGCCAGCATAACTAGCGGGGAGTACGAGCAGTACTTC
TRBV6-5	-	-	TRBJ2-1	CASSYSPGRSYNEQFF	TGTGCCAGCAGTTACTCGCCGGGACGATCCTACAATGAGCAGTTCTTC
TRBV5-5	-	-	TRBJ2-1	CASSRDLYNEQFF	TGTGCCAGCAGCCGGGACTTATACAATGAGCAGTTCTTC
TRBV28	once	TRBD2	TRBJ2-1	CASPPRSGSYNEQFF	TGTGCCAGCCCCCCCAGGAGCGGGAGCTACAATGAGCAGTTCTTC
TRBV5-1	-	-	TRBJ1-4	CASSLAGTGRNEKLFF	TGCGCCAGCAGCTTGGCCGGGACGGGCAGGAATGAAAAACTGTTTTTT
TRBV10-3	-	-	TRBJ2-1	CAISSPEREQFF	TGTGCCATCAGTAGTCCGGAACGCGAGCAGTTCTTC
TRBV30	-	-	TRBJ1-1	CAWKRDGPGGTEAFF	TGTGCCTGGAAGCGGGACGGCCCGGGTGGCACTGAAGCTTTCTTT
TRBV5-1	-	TRBD1	TRBJ1-2	CASSLGGGDYGYTF	TGCGCCAGCAGCTTGGGAGGGGGCGACTATGGCTACACCTTC
TRBV6-6	-	-	TRBJ1-6	CASRAGLGNSPLHF	TGTGCCAGCAGGGCCGGACTGGGAAATTCACCCCTCCACTTT
TRBV12-3/TRBV12-4	-	-	TRBJ2-5	CASSLSRSETQYF	TGTGCCAGCAGTTTATCTAGATCGGAGACCCAGTACTTC
TRBV5-1	-	-	TRBJ2-3	CASSFGGGTDTQYF	TGCGCCAGCAGCTTTGGAGGGGGCACAGATACGCAGTATTTT
TRBV7-9	-	-	TRBJ1-1	CASSLGQPKGTEAFF	TGTGCCAGCAGCTTAGGACAGCCTAAGGGCACTGAAGCTTTCTTT
TRBV6-5	once	-	TRBJ2-5	CATTSSMAQYF	TGTGCCACAACTAGCTCTATGGCCCAGTACTTC
TRBV6-1	-	-	TRBJ1-1	CANSEPPGRNTEAFF	TGTGCCAACAGTGAGCCCCCGGGACGAAACACTGAAGCTTTCTTT
TRBV28	once	TRBD2	TRBJ2-4	CASRQKREQGKNIQYF	TGTGCCAGCAGACAAAAGCGGGAGCAGGGCAAAAACATTCAGTACTTC
TRBV11-3	once	-	TRBJ2-1	CASSLSPGVYNEQFF	TGTGCCAGCAGCTTATCTCCGGGAGTCTACAATGAGCAGTTCTTC
TRBV20-1	-	-	TRBJ1-5	CSASSSPDQPQHF	TGCAGTGCTAGTAGTTCTCCTGACCAGCCCCAGCATTTT
TRBV11-2	-	-	TRBJ2-7	CASSYQGRVYEQYF	TGTGCCAGCAGCTACCAGGGCAGGGTCTACGAGCAGTACTTC
TRBV3-1/TRBV3-2	-	TRBD1	TRBJ1-1	CASSQSTGGTEAFF	TGTGCCAGCAGCCAATCTACAGGGGGCACTGAAGCTTTCTTT
TRBV5-1	-	-	TRBJ1-5	CASSLEATGLGNQPQHF	TGCGCCAGCAGCTTGGAAGCCACCGGTTTAGGCAATCAGCCCCAGCATTTT
TRBV9	-	TRBD1	TRBJ1-2	CASSPGQNYGYTF	TGTGCCAGCAGCCCGGGACAGAACTATGGCTACACCTTC
TRBV20-1	-	TRBD1	TRBJ1-1	CRTGAGTEAFF	TGCAGAACAGGGGCCGGCACTGAAGCTTTCTTT
TRBV15	-	-	TRBJ2-5	CATSRDLAGAGETQYF	TGTGCCACCAGCAGAGATCTGGCGGGGGCAGGGGAGACCCAGTACTTC
TRBV20-1	-	-	TRBJ2-5	CSDGTQETQYF	TGCAGCGATGGGACTCAAGAGACCCAGTACTTC
TRBV7-9	-	-	TRBJ2-7	CASSLEQDVSYEQYF	TGTGCCAGCAGCTTAGAACAGGACGTATCCTACGAGCAGTACTTC
TRBV24-1	-	-	TRBJ1-4	CATSDPRAGANEKLFF	TGTGCCACCAGTGATCCAAGGGCGGGGGCTAATGAAAAACTGTTTTTT
TRBV4-2	-	-	TRBJ2-1	CASSHLGTTKANEQFF	TGTGCCAGCAGCCACCTAGGGACAACGAAGGCGAATGAGCAGTTCTTC
TRBV7-8	-	TRBD2	TRBJ2-1	CASSLMSSGSDEQFF	TGTGCCAGCAGCTTAATGTCTAGCGGGAGCGATGAGCAGTTCTTC
TRBV27	once	-	TRBJ2-7	CASSFNGIGQYF	TGTGCCAGCAGTTTTAACGGAATAGGGCAGTACTTC
TRBV3-1/TRBV3-2	-	-	TRBJ1-5	CASSPLGGGNQPQHF	TGTGCCAGCAGCCCCCTGGGAGGGGGTAATCAGCCCCAGCATTTT
TRBV5-5	-	-	TRBJ2-2	CASSLRGGAGELFF	TGTGCCAGCAGCTTGCGAGGGGGAGCCGGGGAGCTGTTTTTT
TRBV4-1	-	-	TRBJ2-2	CASSQDPELFF	TGCGCCAGCAGCCAAGATCCGGAGCTGTTTTTT
TRBV6-9	-	-	TRBJ1-2	CASSYYEGRYGYTF	TGTGCCAGCAGTTATTATGAGGGGCGCTATGGCTACACCTTC